The rows below give T cell receptor beta chains drawn from one sample of a study of OX40 agonist ivuxolimab in advanced cancers. Libraries were prepared by immunoSEQ multiplex PCR; TCRdb keeps only in-frame clonotypes and omits some of them. This table has about 89,000 clones, approximately 91% appearing once. Here the sequenced sample was CD4+ or CD8+ T cells sorted from blood, taken in a trial of the OX40 agonist ivuxolimab. The source is an adult with an advanced solid tumor such as melanoma, head and neck, liver or kidney cancer. Each CDR3 is given with its conserved first and last residue. A D gene is named only where the DNA matches it firmly. Clone size is stated in some rows and not others, as once, few, many or a class when expanded.

V: TRBV18
size: .
J: TRBJ2-3
D: TRBD2
CDR3: CASSPQRAGTDTQYF
DNA: TGTGCCAGCTCACCACAAAGAGCGGGGACAGATACGCAGTATTTT

V: TRBV5-8
size: once
J: TRBJ1-1
D: .
CDR3: CASSPSGRGNTEAFF
DNA: TGTGCCAGCAGCCCCTCCGGTAGGGGGAACACTGAAGCTTTCTTT

V: TRBV19
size: .
J: TRBJ1-1
D: .
CDR3: CASDLGLGVTEAFF
DNA: TGTGCCAGTGATTTGGGCCTTGGGGTCACTGAAGCTTTCTTT

V: TRBV6-5
size: .
J: TRBJ2-3
D: TRBD1
CDR3: CASKRQGSPDTQYF
DNA: TGTGCCAGCAAACGACAGGGGTCCCCAGATACGCAGTATTTT

V: TRBV7-6
size: .
J: TRBJ2-3
D: .
CDR3: CASSLVRTDTQYF
DNA: TGTGCCAGCAGCTTAGTACGCACAGATACGCAGTATTTT

V: TRBV19
size: .
J: TRBJ2-7
D: .
CDR3: CASSSLYEQYF
DNA: TGTGCCAGTAGTTCCCTTTACGAGCAGTACTTC

V: TRBV28
size: once
J: TRBJ2-7
D: TRBD2
CDR3: CASSKTSGSAYEQYF
DNA: TGTGCCAGCAGCAAAACTAGCGGGAGCGCCTACGAGCAGTACTTC

V: TRBV7-9
size: .
J: TRBJ2-1
D: .
CDR3: CASSFLDRYNEQFF
DNA: TGTGCCAGCAGTTTTTTGGACAGATACAATGAGCAGTTCTTC

V: TRBV5-1
size: .
J: TRBJ2-2
D: .
CDR3: CASSLPLAAAGELFF
DNA: TGCGCCAGCAGCTTGCCCCTGGCCGCGGCCGGGGAGCTGTTTTTT

V: TRBV2
size: .
J: TRBJ2-5
D: .
CDR3: CASSEYQETQYF
DNA: TGTGCCAGCAGTGAGTACCAAGAGACCCAGTACTTC

V: TRBV7-9
size: .
J: TRBJ1-1
D: .
CDR3: CASSPPGSNTEAFF
DNA: TGTGCCAGCAGCCCGCCGGGGTCGAACACTGAAGCTTTCTTT

V: TRBV28
size: .
J: TRBJ1-1
D: .
CDR3: CASSLYTEAFF
DNA: TGTGCCAGCAGCCTCTACACTGAAGCTTTCTTT

V: TRBV11-2
size: .
J: TRBJ1-4
D: .
CDR3: CASSPMSGEKLFF
DNA: TGTGCCAGCAGCCCGATGAGCGGTGAAAAACTGTTTTTT

V: TRBV6-1
size: once
J: TRBJ1-1
D: .
CDR3: CASSPIVQTGEAFF
DNA: TGTGCCAGCAGTCCTATCGTCCAGACGGGTGAAGCTTTCTTT

V: TRBV14
size: .
J: TRBJ2-3
D: .
CDR3: CASSQRLQGRTDTQYF
DNA: TGTGCCAGCAGCCAGCGCCTTCAGGGTAGGACAGATACGCAGTATTTT

V: TRBV19
size: .
J: TRBJ2-1
D: .
CDR3: CASSRLSYNEQFF
DNA: TGTGCCAGTAGCCGGCTCTCCTACAATGAGCAGTTCTTC

V: TRBV27
size: .
J: TRBJ1-1
D: .
CDR3: CASSLQPNTEAFF
DNA: TGTGCCAGCAGTTTACAGCCGAACACTGAAGCTTTCTTT

V: TRBV19
size: .
J: TRBJ2-1
D: .
CDR3: CASHSTGTGSYNEQFF
DNA: TGTGCCAGTCACTCGACCGGGACCGGCTCCTACAATGAGCAGTTCTTC

V: TRBV19
size: .
J: TRBJ1-5
D: TRBD1
CDR3: CASSIGTDYSNQPQHF
DNA: TGTGCCAGTAGTATCGGGACAGATTATAGCAATCAGCCCCAGCATTTT

V: TRBV15
size: .
J: TRBJ2-3
D: .
CDR3: CATSRGGAGTFTDTQYF
DNA: TGTGCCACCAGCAGGGGGGGTGCGGGGACTTTCACAGATACGCAGTATTTT

V: TRBV2
size: .
J: TRBJ1-6
D: .
CDR3: CASSTSGQLNSPLHF
DNA: TGTGCCAGCAGTACCTCGGGACAATTAAATTCACCCCTCCACTTT

V: TRBV2
size: .
J: TRBJ2-1
D: TRBD2
CDR3: CASFPAGLAEGWNEQFF
DNA: TGTGCCAGCTTCCCCGCGGGACTAGCGGAAGGGTGGAATGAGCAGTTCTTC

V: TRBV16
size: .
J: TRBJ1-1
D: TRBD1
CDR3: CASSQSPTGGNTEAFF
DNA: TGTGCCAGCAGCCAATCGCCGACAGGGGGCAACACTGAAGCTTTCTTT

V: TRBV19
size: .
J: TRBJ1-2
D: .
CDR3: CASRGDGSYGYTF
DNA: TGTGCCAGTAGGGGGGACGGCTCCTATGGCTACACCTTC

V: TRBV5-6
size: .
J: TRBJ2-2
D: .
CDR3: CASSLRGGTGELFF
DNA: TGTGCCAGCAGCTTGAGAGGGGGCACCGGGGAGCTGTTTTTT

V: TRBV14
size: once
J: TRBJ2-1
D: TRBD2
CDR3: CASSPRGGKEGEQFF
DNA: TGTGCCAGCAGCCCTCGGGGGGGAAAGGAAGGTGAGCAGTTCTTC

V: TRBV9
size: .
J: TRBJ1-3
D: .
CDR3: CASSVGTVGNTIYF
DNA: TGTGCCAGCAGCGTCGGGACGGTAGGAAACACCATATATTTT

V: TRBV2
size: .
J: TRBJ1-5
D: TRBD1
CDR3: CASSLGQNQPQHF
DNA: TGTGCCAGCAGTCTGGGACAGAATCAGCCCCAGCATTTT

V: TRBV7-9
size: .
J: TRBJ2-5
D: .
CDR3: CASSPRTGSEETQYF
DNA: TGTGCCAGCAGCCCCCGCACTGGGTCAGAGGAGACCCAGTACTTC

V: TRBV7-2
size: .
J: TRBJ2-2
D: TRBD1
CDR3: CASSLRQGSTGELFF
DNA: TGTGCCAGCAGCCTCAGACAGGGGAGCACCGGGGAGCTGTTTTTT

V: TRBV28
size: .
J: TRBJ1-1
D: .
CDR3: CASSSPPPTFEAFF
DNA: TGTGCCAGCAGTTCACCCCCCCCCACGTTTGAAGCTTTCTTT

V: TRBV14
size: .
J: TRBJ1-1
D: .
CDR3: CASSQRNTEAFF
DNA: TGTGCCAGCAGCCAAAGGAACACTGAAGCTTTCTTT

V: TRBV2
size: .
J: TRBJ1-4
D: .
CDR3: CASSGEVNEKLFF
DNA: TGTGCCAGCAGTGGGGAGGTGAATGAAAAACTGTTTTTT

V: TRBV4-3
size: .
J: TRBJ1-5
D: .
CDR3: CASSQSQGLGGNQPQHF
DNA: TGCGCCAGCAGCCAAAGCCAGGGTCTAGGGGGCAATCAGCCCCAGCATTTT

V: TRBV5-5
size: .
J: TRBJ2-7
D: TRBD2
CDR3: CASSFAGVSIYEQYF
DNA: TGTGCCAGCAGCTTTGCGGGGGTCTCGATCTACGAGCAGTACTTC

V: TRBV6-1
size: .
J: TRBJ1-1
D: .
CDR3: CASLDTEAFF
DNA: TGTGCCAGCTTGGACACTGAAGCTTTCTTT

V: TRBV27
size: .
J: TRBJ2-2
D: .
CDR3: CASSLFGITGELFF
DNA: TGTGCCAGCAGTTTATTCGGGATTACCGGGGAGCTGTTTTTT

V: TRBV9
size: once
J: TRBJ1-1
D: TRBD1
CDR3: CASSSGGGQGGTEAFF
DNA: TGTGCCAGCAGCTCCGGCGGAGGACAGGGAGGGACTGAAGCTTTCTTT

V: TRBV5-4
size: .
J: TRBJ1-6
D: .
CDR3: CASSLSSGGNSPLHF
DNA: TGTGCCAGCAGCTTGTCCAGCGGAGGGAATTCACCCCTCCACTTT

V: TRBV6-5
size: .
J: TRBJ2-3
D: .
CDR3: CATQSPGTDTQYF
DNA: TGTGCCACCCAATCCCCCGGCACAGATACGCAGTATTTT

V: TRBV6-1
size: .
J: TRBJ1-4
D: .
CDR3: CASSDRGGFGKLFF
DNA: TGTGCCAGCAGTGACAGGGGAGGATTCGGAAAACTGTTTTTT

V: TRBV10-3
size: .
J: TRBJ2-3
D: .
CDR3: CAITTGSTSTDTQYF
DNA: TGTGCCATCACCACGGGGAGTACTAGCACAGATACGCAGTATTTT

V: TRBV30
size: .
J: TRBJ2-3
D: TRBD2
CDR3: CAWSGSSGRVADTQYF
DNA: TGTGCCTGGAGTGGCTCTAGCGGGAGGGTTGCAGATACGCAGTATTTT

V: TRBV18
size: .
J: TRBJ2-1
D: .
CDR3: CASSSGRSSYNEQFF
DNA: TGTGCCAGCTCATCAGGACGGAGCTCCTACAATGAGCAGTTCTTC

V: TRBV2
size: .
J: TRBJ2-4
D: TRBD2
CDR3: CASSESVAGAAKNIQYF
DNA: TGTGCCAGCAGTGAATCAGTAGCGGGAGCCGCCAAAAACATTCAGTACTTC

V: TRBV9
size: .
J: TRBJ1-4
D: .
CDR3: CASNNQGTHNEKLFF
DNA: TGTGCCAGCAACAACCAGGGGACTCATAATGAAAAACTGTTTTTT

V: TRBV6-5
size: .
J: TRBJ1-1
D: .
CDR3: CASTPSGYNTEAFF
DNA: TGTGCCAGCACCCCCAGTGGTTATAACACTGAAGCTTTCTTT

V: TRBV5-1
size: .
J: TRBJ1-1
D: .
CDR3: CASNEGLQGKNTEAFF
DNA: TGCGCCAGCAATGAAGGTCTACAGGGAAAGAACACTGAAGCTTTCTTT

V: TRBV2
size: .
J: TRBJ2-6
D: .
CDR3: CASSSGGSGANVLTF
DNA: TGTGCCAGCTCCTCCGGGGGCTCTGGGGCCAACGTCCTGACTTTC

V: TRBV7-2
size: .
J: TRBJ2-1
D: TRBD2
CDR3: CASSRSLAGGVNEQFF
DNA: TGTGCCAGCAGCCGATCGCTAGCGGGGGGGGTCAATGAGCAGTTCTTC

V: TRBV7-2
size: .
J: TRBJ2-2
D: .
CDR3: CASSLWGAGAGTGELFF
DNA: TGTGCCAGCAGCTTATGGGGTGCGGGGGCAGGCACCGGGGAGCTGTTTTTT

V: TRBV6-5
size: .
J: TRBJ1-1
D: TRBD1
CDR3: CASLTGGTEAFF
DNA: TGTGCCAGCCTTACAGGGGGCACTGAAGCTTTCTTT

V: TRBV7-9
size: .
J: TRBJ2-1
D: .
CDR3: CASSLGGGAGPNEQFF
DNA: TGTGCCAGCAGCTTAGGAGGGGGGGCCGGGCCCAATGAGCAGTTCTTC

V: TRBV10-2
size: .
J: TRBJ2-2
D: .
CDR3: CASTRVEGLNTGELFF
DNA: TGCGCCAGCACCCGAGTGGAGGGCCTGAACACCGGGGAGCTGTTTTTT

V: TRBV30
size: .
J: TRBJ2-3
D: TRBD2
CDR3: CAWREGPDTQYF
DNA: TGTGCCTGGCGGGAGGGCCCTGATACGCAGTATTTT